This note documents a single T cell receptor beta chain sequence. The data originate from a study of a mutant IDH1 vaccine in newly diagnosed glioma. Time point noted: baseline, week 1 (first vaccination visit). Treatment indicated: pre-vaccination baseline after standard-of-care therapy. Here immunoSEQ multiplex PCR was the method, and the copy in TCRdb shows in-frame clones only, minus some. The sample holds around 100,000 clones, over 70% seen once. Germline V CDR1 and CDR2: SGDLS, YYNGEE. This CDR3 region has 15 residues. Trimming removed 0 bases from V and 4 bases from J; junction bases left unmatched: 2.

This chain connects TRBV9 to TRBJ2-1; 9 bases line up with TRBD1. This specimen was PBMCs, taken from a glioma patient treated with radiotherapy, temozolomide or both. The TCR comes from a middle-aged man with glioma. Some clones in this sample may be carry-over from other donors' samples. CDR3 loop: CASSVEGTGYNEQFF. The CDR3 DNA sequence: TGTGCCAGCAGCGTAGAGGGGACAGGGTACAATGAGCAGTTCTTC. The full variable domain, rest sourced from reference TRBV9 and TRBJ2-1, is DSGVTQTPKHLITATGQRVTLRCSPRSGDLSVYWYQQSLDQGLQFLIQYYNGEERAKGNILERFSAQQFPDLHSELNLSSLELGDSALYFCASSVEGTGYNEQFFGPGTRLTVL.